The 22 T cell receptor beta chains reported below all come from one sample, sequenced in a study of blood T cell repertoires in COVID-19. Profiling relied on immunoSEQ multiplex PCR, and the TCRdb table lists in-frame clones only, not all of them. The data show 140,000 to 150,000 clones, roughly 84% seen once. The material sequenced was PBMCs or T cells enriched from blood (not recorded which). These receptors originate from a woman between 50 and 59 years old who had been exposed to COVID-19.

The chain recombines TRBV27 with TRBJ2-7, with 8 bases identical to TRBD1. The CDR3 length is 15 residues. Germline V gene sequence: CDR1 MNHEY, CDR2 SMNVEV (reference sequence). Trimming at V came to 5 bases and at J to 3 bases, leaving 9 bases not matched to a gene. The DNA of the CDR3 is TGTGCCAGCAGTCCCAGACAGGGGATGGGCTACGAGCAGTACTTC. Protein sequence: CASSPRQGMGYEQYF.

The V and J genes are TRBV24-1 and TRBJ1-1; D call uncertain. V lost 6 bases and J 3 bases, leaving 4 bases between the germline ends. The V gene's germline CDR1 is KGHDR and CDR2 SFDVKD. There are 11 residues in the CDR3. This chain's CDR3 is CATSLHTEAFF. CDR3 bases: TGTGCCACCAGTCTCCACACTGAAGCTTTCTTT.

The chain is built from TRBV30 and TRBJ2-7; maybe TRBD1 (6 bases). Trimming shortened V by 5 bases and J by 1 base, and 15 bases separated the two germline ends. This CDR3 contains 14 residues. The germline V gene has CDR1 GTSNPN and CDR2 SVGIG (reference sequence). The CDR3 DNA reads as TGTGCCTGGGGGTACTACAGGGATTCCTACGAGCAGTACTTC. This gives the protein CAWGYYRDSYEQYF.

This clone was seen a single time. The V call is TRBV12-3 or TRBV12-4, the J call TRBJ2-3, with TRBD2 matching 10 bases. The V segment lost 9 bases and the J segment 5 bases; nucleotides outside the gene matches: 2. The CDR3 runs to 12 residues. In nucleotides, the CDR3 is TGTGCCAGTGGACTAGCGGAAGATACGCAGTATTTT. Translating gives CASGLAEDTQYF.

This rearrangement joins TRBV27 to TRBJ2-1; 7 nucleotides align to TRBD1. This CDR3 spans 15 amino acids. The V segment lost 7 bases and the J segment 0 bases; nucleotides outside the gene matches: 6. Germline V CDR1 and CDR2: MNHEY, SMNVEV (reference sequence). The CDR3 bases are TGTGCCAGCAACCTCAGGGGGATCTCCTACAATGAGCAGTTCTTC. It yields the protein CASNLRGISYNEQFF.

J is TRBJ1-2 and V is TRBV6-4; 8 bases are a match to TRBD1. Germline trimming cut 0 bases from V and 4 bases from J; bases unmatched to any gene: 7. The CDR3 sequence is 16 residues long. Germline lookup yields CDR1 MRHNA and CDR2 SNTAGT. The CDR3 region is CASSDSSDRGFYGYTF. The CDR3 DNA is TGTGCCAGCAGTGACTCGAGTGACAGGGGATTCTATGGCTACACCTTC.

The chain has TRBV27 and TRBJ2-3; D is unclear. Deletions cut 2 bases from V and 1 base from J, with 7 bases between. Germline V gene sequence: CDR1 MNHEY, CDR2 SMNVEV (reference sequence). CDR3 length: 14 amino acids. The CDR3 DNA sequence: TGTGCCAGCAGTTTAGGCTTGGGCACAGATACGCAGTATTTT. Protein sequence: CASSLGLGTDTQYF.

The chain joins TRBV18 to TRBJ2-1, with 9 nucleotides matching TRBD2. CDR1 is KGHSH, CDR2 LQKENI, per germline. J gave up 9 bases and V 2 bases, and 8 bases lay outside the gene matches. There are 15 residues in the CDR3. Written as DNA, the CDR3 is TGTGCCAGCTCACCAGGCCGCGGGAGGGTTGGTGAGCAGTTCTTC. This encodes CASSPGRGRVGEQFF.

This clone was observed once. The rearrangement uses TRBV7-9 and TRBJ1-3; D might be TRBD1 (5 bases). The CDR3 has 14 residues. Per germline, CDR1 SEHNR and CDR2 FQNEAQ (reference sequence). Trimming left V 7 bases short and J 4 bases short, with 14 bases between. The CDR3 nucleotides read TGTGCCAGCAAGGCCCCCGGGGGAGGAAACACCATATATTTT. This sequence encodes CASKAPGGGNTIYF.

The chain combines TRBV27 with TRBJ2-7; the D is unclear. The CDR3 runs to 13 residues. The V end lost 3 bases, the J end lost 5 bases, and 11 bases lay between the germline ends. Germline CDR1 and CDR2: MNHEY and SMNVEV (reference sequence). CDR3 region: CASSLRNSDEQYF. Written as DNA, the CDR3 is TGTGCCAGCAGTTTGCGGAATTCCGACGAGCAGTACTTC.

This chain joins TRBV7-9 and TRBJ1-3; D is possibly TRBD1 (5 bases). Trimming left V 2 bases short and J 3 bases short, with 17 bases between. CDR1 is SEHNR, CDR2 FQNEAQ, per germline (reference sequence). CDR3 length: 17 amino acids. In nucleotides, the CDR3 is TGTGCCAGCAGCTTAAGGGACTATCCTCTCCATGGAAACACCATATATTTT. It translates to CASSLRDYPLHGNTIYF.

This rearrangement joins TRBV29-1 to TRBJ1-1; perhaps TRBD1 as D (5 bases). The CDR3 length is 12 residues. Germline lookup yields CDR1 SQVTM and CDR2 ANQGSEA. V shed 5 bases and J shed 4 bases, with 11 bases lying between them. This chain's CDR3 is CSVLDTGTEAFF. The CDR3 coding sequence is TGCAGCGTTTTAGACACAGGCACTGAAGCTTTCTTT. Together with reference TRBV29-1 and TRBJ1-1, the CDR3 gives the full variable domain: SAVISQKPSRDICQRGTSLTIQCQVDSQVTMMFWYRQQPGQSLTLIATANQGSEATYESGFVIDKFPISRPNLTFSTLTVSNMSPEDSSIYLCSVLDTGTEAFFGQGTRLTVV.

CDR3 DNA sequence: TGTGCCAGTAGTTTCGGAGCGGGCGCGGGCAATCAGCCCCAGCATTTT. It translates to CASSFGAGAGNQPQHF. The J gene is TRBJ1-5, the V gene TRBV19; D remains ambiguous. V lost 5 bases and J 2 bases, leaving 16 bases between the germline ends. Germline CDR1 LNHDA, CDR2 SQIVND (reference sequence). This CDR3 has 16 amino acids. Combining the CDR3 with reference TRBV19 and TRBJ1-5 gives the whole variable domain DGGITQSPKYLFRKEGQNVTLSCEQNLNHDAMYWYRQDPGQGLRLIYYSQIVNDFQKGDIAEGYSVSREKKESFPLTVTSAQKNPTAFYLCASSFGAGAGNQPQHFGDGTRLSIL.

This clone was counted once. The chain employs TRBV18 and TRBJ2-5; D unclear. Per germline, CDR1 KGHSH and CDR2 LQKENI. V was pared by 5 bases and J by 0 bases, with 4 bases between. The CDR3 runs 12 residues. The CDR3 loop is CASSAYQETQYF. CDR3 nucleotide sequence: TGTGCCAGCTCAGCGTACCAAGAGACCCAGTACTTC.

The chain couples TRBV6-5 to TRBJ2-7; 7 nucleotides line up with TRBD1. The CDR3 contains 13 residues. The germline CDR1 and CDR2 sequences are MNHEY and SVGAGI. Trimming took 6 bases from V and 3 from J; bases not matched to a gene: 5. The DNA for the CDR3 is TGTGCCAGCAGCCGGGACAGTTACTACGAGCAGTACTTC. Protein sequence: CASSRDSYYEQYF.

This clone was recorded only once. A junction end diverges from the germline sequence, so it may reflect a read error. The gene calls are TRBV7-2 and TRBJ1-5, with D possibly matching TRBD1 (6 bases). Germline V gene data show CDR1 as SGHTA and CDR2 as FQGNSA. The CDR3 extends over 14 amino acids. As DNA, the CDR3 is TGTGCCAGCAGCTCCACAGGGAGCAGTCAGCCCCAGCATTTT. This encodes CASSSTGSSQPQHF.

The chain carries TRBV10-3 and TRBJ1-2; D ambiguous. Germline assignment: CDR1 ENHRY and CDR2 SYGVKD. CDR3 size: 13 residues. V was pared by 3 bases and J by 8 bases, with 13 bases between. CDR3 coding DNA: TGTGCCATCAGTGACGAGAGGGAACACGGCTACACCTTC. Protein: CAISDEREHGYTF.

The chain employs TRBV5-5 and TRBJ1-1; D may be TRBD1 (6 bases). Germline lookup yields CDR1 SGHKS and CDR2 YYEKEE (reference sequence). V was cut by 4 bases and J by 1 base, with 14 bases left in between. The CDR3 contains 15 residues. Here the CDR3 DNA reads TGTGCCAGCAGCGTTATCGGACAGCAGAACACTGAAGCTTTCTTT. Amino acids: CASSVIGQQNTEAFF. The full variable domain, rest sourced from reference TRBV5-5 and TRBJ1-1, is DAGVTQSPTHLIKTRGQQVTLRCSPISGHKSVSWYQQVLGQGPQFIFQYYEKEERGRGNFPDRFSARQFPNYSSELNVNALLLGDSALYLCASSVIGQQNTEAFFGQGTRLTVV.

The chain links TRBV18 to TRBJ1-5; D remains unclear. The germline V gene has CDR1 KGHSH and CDR2 LQKENI. The length of the CDR3 is 17 residues. The V end was cut by 2 bases, the J end by 1 base, with 15 bases between. DNA for the CDR3: TGTGCCAGCTCACCAGAGGAGGGCAAGCGAAGCAATCAGCCCCAGCATTTT. As protein: CASSPEEGKRSNQPQHF.

The rearrangement links TRBV11-2 to TRBJ1-2; maybe TRBD1 (5 bases). Between the trimmed V and J ends, which lost 2 bases and 4 bases, there was a span of 8 bases. In germline, CDR1 is SGHAT, CDR2 FQNNGV. The CDR3 consists of 13 residues. The CDR3 DNA sequence: TGTGCCAGCAGCTTACCAGGGCGCTATGGCTACACCTTC. Amino acids: CASSLPGRYGYTF.

The chain recombines TRBV30 with TRBJ1-5; maybe TRBD1 (6 bases). V was pared by 3 bases and J by 5 bases, with 11 bases between. Germline CDR1 reads GTSNPN; CDR2 reads SVGIG (reference sequence). This CDR3 spans 13 amino acids. The CDR3 sequence is CAWRAGGDQPQHF. The CDR3 nucleotides read TGTGCCTGGAGGGCGGGGGGCGATCAGCCCCAGCATTTT.

The chain has TRBV4-3 and TRBJ2-1; D is unclear. The CDR3 is 13 residues long. Germline CDR1 is LGHNA and CDR2 is YSLEER. V lost 2 bases and J lost 4, with 6 bases in between. DNA of the CDR3: TGCGCCAGCAGCCAAACGCGGTACAATGAGCAGTTCTTC. This sequence encodes CASSQTRYNEQFF.